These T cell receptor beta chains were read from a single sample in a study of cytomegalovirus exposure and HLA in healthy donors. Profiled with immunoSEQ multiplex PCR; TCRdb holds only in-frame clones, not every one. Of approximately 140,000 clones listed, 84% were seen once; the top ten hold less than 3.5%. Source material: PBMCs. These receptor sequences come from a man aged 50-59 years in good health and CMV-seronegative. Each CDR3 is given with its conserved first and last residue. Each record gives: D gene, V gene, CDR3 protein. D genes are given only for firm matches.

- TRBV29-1 CSVVAGTYEQYF
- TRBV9 CASSMFRTDTHEQYF
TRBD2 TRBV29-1 CSGTSGGNEQFF
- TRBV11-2 CASSLGRGGATEAFF
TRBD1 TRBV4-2 CASSLFREGAETDTQYF
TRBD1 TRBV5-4 CASSRDSFYEQYF
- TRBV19 CASSGGAWDSPLHF
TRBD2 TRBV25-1 CASSEWGTSAGRFDEQYF
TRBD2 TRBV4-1 CASSGIATSPRETQYF
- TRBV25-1 CASLSGTTYEQYF
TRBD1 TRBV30 CAWNRQGAYNEQFF
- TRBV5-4 CASYSDQTRAYEQYF
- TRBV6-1 CASSETRVGTQYF
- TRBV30 CAWSPNFYEQYF
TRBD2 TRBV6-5 CASSYSAGGADTQYF
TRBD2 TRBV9 CASSDRLAGGQEQFF